Listed below are T cell receptor beta chains from one sample, sequenced in a study of breast tumors, draining lymph nodes, adjacent tissues. MiXCR, applied by TCRdb to the multiplex PCR reads, yields one record per CDR3 protein. The sample shows under 350,000 distinct CDR3 sequences, more than 30% of them seen only once. The sequencing input was axillary lymph node tissue. These receptors came from a female donor with breast cancer. Some clones in this sample may be carry-over from other donors' samples. The CDR3 runs from the conserved cysteine through the conserved F or W. The D gene is left open where the match is weak. Size is stated for part of the rows, as once, few or many counts, or as a class when the clone is expanded.

j_gene | abundance | d_gene | v_gene | CDR3aa | CDR3nt
TRBJ2-1 | many | TRBD2 | TRBV11-2 | CASSLIGGTGYNEQFF | TGTGCCAGCAGCTTAATCGGGGGGACGGGGTACAATGAGCAGTTCTTC
TRBJ2-5 | many | - | TRBV7-9 | CASTLGEETQYF | TGTGCCAGCACCCTGGGGGAGGAGACCCAGTACTTC
TRBJ2-5 | - | - | TRBV11-3 | CASSPDPRETQYF | TGCGCCAGCAGCCCAGACCCCAGAGAGACCCAGTACTTC
TRBJ1-4 | - | - | TRBV25-1 | CASSGPAPGSVQGHWEKLFF | TGTGCCAGTTCTGGGCCGGCCCCTGGGAGCGTACAGGGCCATTGGGAAAAACTGTTTTTT
TRBJ2-2 | - | TRBD1 | TRBV29-1 | CSVDRGNTGELVF | TGCAGCGTAGACAGGGGGAACACCGGGGAGCTGGTTTTT
TRBJ2-1 | - | TRBD2 | TRBV30 | CAWSVVGTSGIEQFF | TGTGCCTGGAGTGTAGTGGGGACTAGCGGGATTGAGCAGTTCTTC
TRBJ2-3 | many | - | TRBV13 | CASSLATDTQYF | TGTGCCAGCAGCTTGGCCACAGATACGCAGTATTTT
TRBJ1-6 | many | - | TRBV7-2 | CASSFGADLHF | TGTGCCAGCAGCTTCGGGGCAGACCTCCACTTT
TRBJ2-3 | many | - | TRBV2 | CASSPFRWSGSTDTQYF | TGTGCCAGCAGCCCCTTTCGGTGGAGCGGTAGCACAGATACGCAGTATTTT
TRBJ1-3 | many | TRBD1 | TRBV5-4 | CASSRQDRGSGNTIYF | TGTGCCAGCAGCCGACAGGACAGGGGATCTGGAAACACCATATATTTT
TRBJ1-5 | - | - | TRBV20-1 | CSARVTGGARQPQHF | TGCAGTGCTAGAGTCACTGGGGGTGCGAGACAGCCCCAGCATTTT
TRBJ2-7 | few | TRBD2 | TRBV5-4 | CASSPRGGSSYEQYF | TGTGCCAGCAGCCCCCGGGGGGGCTCCTCCTACGAGCAGTACTTC
TRBJ1-4 | many | - | TRBV6-6 | CASSYGGVDEKLFF | TGTGCCAGCAGTTACGGGGGGGTGGATGAAAAACTGTTTTTT
TRBJ2-7 | many | - | TRBV6-6 | CASMGDTTLSWYF | TGTGCCAGCATGGGGGACACTACCCTCTCGTGGTACTTC
TRBJ1-5 | many | - | TRBV2 | CASSDQGTNQPQHF | TGTGCCAGCAGCGACCAGGGGACGAATCAGCCCCAGCATTTT
TRBJ1-3 | once | - | TRBV10-3 | CAISEDRTYYGYTIYF | TGTGCCATCAGTGAGGACAGGACATACTATGGCTACACCATATATTTT
TRBJ1-3 | many | - | TRBV20-1 | CSAYRGNTIYF | TGCAGTGCCTACAGGGGAAACACCATATATTTT
TRBJ2-1 | many | - | TRBV20-1 | CSARGTSSEFF | TGCAGTGCTAGAGGGACCTCGTCGGAGTTCTTC
TRBJ1-6 | many | - | TRBV20-1 | CSARDLRTSINSPLHF | TGCAGTGCTAGAGATCTCAGGACTAGTATTAATTCACCCCTCCACTTT
TRBJ1-4 | few | - | TRBV6-1 | CASIPEGAATNEKLFF | TGTGCCAGCATTCCCGAAGGAGCCGCAACTAATGAAAAACTGTTTTTT
TRBJ1-1 | once | - | TRBV12-5 | CASAVQMNTEAFF | TGTGCTAGTGCCGTACAGATGAACACTGAAGCTTTCTTT
TRBJ2-1 | many | TRBD2 | TRBV7-8 | CASSFLAVYNEQFF | TGTGCCAGCAGCTTCCTAGCGGTCTACAATGAGCAGTTCTTC
TRBJ2-3 | - | TRBD2 | TRBV28 | CASIPGRMRTDTQYF | TGTGCCAGCATCCCCGGGAGGATGAGGACAGATACGCAGTATTTT
TRBJ2-5 | many | - | TRBV6-1 | CASKEGQETQYF | TGTGCCAGCAAGGAGGGGCAAGAGACCCAGTACTTC
TRBJ1-1 | - | TRBD1 | TRBV29-1 | CSVDQGVAGEAFF | TGCAGCGTCGACCAGGGGGTCGCTGGGGAAGCTTTCTTT
TRBJ2-1 | - | TRBD1 | TRBV12-3/TRBV12-4 | CASRPRTGASAKFF | TGTGCCAGCAGACCGCGGACAGGGGCATCCGCCAAGTTCTTC
TRBJ2-1 | - | - | TRBV6-1 | CASSGTELSSYNEQFF | TGTGCCAGCAGTGGGACAGAATTAAGCTCCTACAATGAGCAGTTCTTC
TRBJ1-6 | - | - | TRBV10-3 | CAISLDGRATGSPPHF | TGTGCCATCAGTTTAGATGGCCGAGCGACGGGTTCACCCCCCCACTTT
TRBJ2-2 | many | - | TRBV20-1 | CSARKPKNTGELFF | TGCAGTGCTAGGAAACCGAAGAACACCGGGGAGCTGTTTTTT
TRBJ2-1 | many | - | TRBV11-2 | CASSLDRDAFAYNEQFF | TGTGCCAGCAGCTTAGACCGGGACGCGTTTGCCTACAATGAGCAGTTCTTC
TRBJ1-1 | - | TRBD1 | TRBV15 | CATSRGGQGAKNTEAFF | TGTGCCACCAGCAGAGGGGGGCAGGGGGCCAAAAACACTGAAGCTTTCTTT
TRBJ1-6 | many | - | TRBV6-6 | CASSYAPRGDNSPLHF | TGTGCCAGCAGTTACGCCCCGAGGGGGGATAATTCACCCCTCCACTTT
TRBJ2-5 | many | - | TRBV2 | CASSRGGGSETQYF | TGTGCCAGCTCTCGGGGAGGAGGATCGGAGACCCAGTACTTC
TRBJ1-2 | many | - | TRBV11-3 | CASSFPNGGGYTF | TGTGCCAGCAGCTTCCCCAATGGCGGAGGCTACACCTTC
TRBJ2-3 | - | - | TRBV24-1 | CATSKPSRASTDTQYF | TGTGCCACCAGCAAGCCAAGCAGGGCTAGCACAGATACGCAGTATTTT
TRBJ2-2 | many | - | TRBV4-2 | CASSQVYGLGELFF | TGTGCCAGCAGCCAAGTGTACGGTCTCGGGGAGCTGTTTTTT
TRBJ2-1 | few | - | TRBV5-4 | CASSLGSGDEQFF | TGTGCCAGCAGCTTGGGATCCGGCGATGAGCAGTTCTTC
TRBJ2-5 | - | TRBD2 | TRBV24-1 | CATSDLAGGETQYF | TGTGCCACCAGTGATCTAGCGGGAGGGGAGACCCAGTACTTC
TRBJ1-5 | - | - | TRBV19 | CASTAIPGPQHF | TGTGCCAGTACCGCTATCCCGGGGCCCCAGCATTTT
TRBJ2-5 | many | TRBD2 | TRBV20-1 | CSAVNLAGTETQYF | TGCAGTGCCGTGAACCTAGCGGGAACTGAGACCCAGTACTTC
TRBJ2-3 | many | TRBD2 | TRBV20-1 | CSASGTSGNTDTQYF | TGCAGTGCTTCCGGGACTAGCGGGAACACAGATACGCAGTATTTT